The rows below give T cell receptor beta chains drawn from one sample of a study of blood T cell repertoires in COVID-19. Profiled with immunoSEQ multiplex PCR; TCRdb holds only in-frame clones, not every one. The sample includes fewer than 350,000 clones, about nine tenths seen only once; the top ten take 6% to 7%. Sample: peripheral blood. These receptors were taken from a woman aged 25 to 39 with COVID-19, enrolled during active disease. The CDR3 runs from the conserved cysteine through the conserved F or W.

CDR3aa: CAWSVLREGQPQHF
j_gene: TRBJ1-5
v_gene: TRBV30

CDR3aa: CASSNLRQGRSNQPQHF
j_gene: TRBJ1-5
v_gene: TRBV28

CDR3aa: CASRPVQGYEQYF
j_gene: TRBJ2-7
v_gene: TRBV5-1

CDR3aa: CASSPSGTRLQYF
j_gene: TRBJ2-7
v_gene: TRBV7-3

CDR3aa: CASSPGFSNQPQHF
j_gene: TRBJ1-5
v_gene: TRBV5-5

CDR3aa: CASSNQGDEQYF
j_gene: TRBJ2-7
v_gene: TRBV25-1

CDR3aa: CASSPGDHNEKLFF
j_gene: TRBJ1-4
v_gene: TRBV2

CDR3aa: CASSQDEFYGYTF
j_gene: TRBJ1-2
v_gene: TRBV14

CDR3aa: CASSFDTGEAFF
j_gene: TRBJ1-1
v_gene: TRBV5-4

CDR3aa: CASNIDRASNTEAFF
j_gene: TRBJ1-1
v_gene: TRBV7-2

CDR3aa: CASRWTVPSNQPQHF
j_gene: TRBJ1-5
v_gene: TRBV19

CDR3aa: CASSVSGTGGSPLHF
j_gene: TRBJ1-6
v_gene: TRBV7-2

CDR3aa: CSVHPDRANTEAFF
j_gene: TRBJ1-1
v_gene: TRBV29-1

CDR3aa: CSFQTGGGTDTQYF
j_gene: TRBJ2-3
v_gene: TRBV29-1

CDR3aa: CASSLWGRGAGELFF
j_gene: TRBJ2-2
v_gene: TRBV27

CDR3aa: CATTTGDSSYEQYF
j_gene: TRBJ2-7
v_gene: TRBV28